This T cell receptor beta chain originates from a study of blood T cells in healthy people across ages. Sample-barcoded 5' priming and a J-beta primer mix drove a second PCR of about 6 to 11 cycles. The authors tagged each cDNA molecule using a template-switch adaptor with 12 random nucleotides. Via MiXCR, TCRdb re-called the 5' RACE reads, giving one row per CDR3 protein. The sample carries approximately 800,000 distinct CDR3 sequences, 46% recorded once. This clonotype was counted between two and nine times. Germline V gene data show CDR1 as MDHEN and CDR2 as SYDVKM. The CDR3 is 13 residues long. J gave up 9 bases and V 3 bases, and 5 bases lay outside the gene matches.

Specimen: blood. This sequence originates from a man at least 80 years old in good health. The gene calls are TRBV28 and TRBJ2-1, with TRBD1 identical over 7 bases. The CDR3 bases are TGTGCCAGCAGTTTTAACAGGGGTCGTGAGCAGTTCTTC. Translation: CASSFNRGREQFF.